One sample yielded the 3 T cell receptor beta chains listed below, sequenced in a study of neoadjuvant anti-PD-1 for oral cavity cancer. Time point here: after neoadjuvant nivolumab, at surgical resection. Sequencing used immunoSEQ multiplex PCR; TCRdb keeps in-frame clones, though not all of them. This sample has about 68,000 clones, with roughly 84% found just once. This specimen was PBMCs, taken after nivolumab (anti-PD-1) treatment. The receptor set was obtained from a person aged 40 to 85 with oral cavity squamous cell carcinoma.

This clone was seen only a few times. The chain carries TRBV5-4 and TRBJ2-5, with D perhaps matching TRBD2 (6 bases). V was clipped by 2 bases and J by 5 bases, with 13 bases between them. CDR3 size: 14 residues. Looked up from germline, CDR1 is SGHNT and CDR2 is YYREEE (reference sequence). CDR3 nucleotides: TGTGCCAGCAGCTTCGGGAGAGGGCAGGAGACCCAGTACTTC. This gives the protein CASSFGRGQETQYF.

The rearrangement links TRBV5-1 to TRBJ1-5; D perhaps matches TRBD1 (6 bases). CDR1 SGHRS and CDR2 YFSETQ come from the germline V gene. The CDR3 is 13 amino acids. The CDR3 here is CVNREDHNQPQHF. CDR3 DNA: TGCGTTAACAGGGAGGATCACAATCAGCCCCAGCATTTT.

The chain carries TRBV6-5 and TRBJ1-1; D is uncertain. Per the germline V gene, CDR1 is MNHEY and CDR2 is SVGAGI. The germline V and J ends were trimmed by 0 bases and 8 bases, with 10 bases remaining between them. CDR3 length: 13 amino acids. The CDR3 bases are TGTGCCAGCAGTTACTCTGCGGCCTACGAAGCTTTCTTT. Its protein product is CASSYSAAYEAFF.